This TCR beta chain was identified during a study of shared clonotypes between healthy human individuals. Overall study: Serving as donors were a couple of women and a few men, whose ages spanned 18 to 49.

Original data processing: Without quality scores, immunoSEQ junctional reads could not be filtered like full-length reads. The repertoire was sequenced with immunoSEQ multiplex PCR; TCRdb's copy has only in-frame clones and lacks some. The DNA was the basis for D and trimming; V, J and clone size are from that table. The sample shows about 480,000 clones, approximately 85% of them seen only once. The donor cohort consisted entirely of Caucasian adults residing in Nashville, Tennessee. The germline V gene encodes CDR1 SGHTA and CDR2 FQGTGA. V lost 5 bases, J lost 4 bases, and 2 bases stayed unmatched. CDR3 length: 15 residues.

The receptor was isolated from a middle-aged woman in good health. Some clones in this sample may be carry-over from other donors' samples. V usage is TRBV7-3 and J usage is TRBJ2-2; 12 bases are shared with TRBD2. The sequenced sample was PBMCs. The CDR3 DNA follows: TGTGCCAGCAGCCGACTAGCGGGAGTCACCGGGGAGCTGTTTTTT. The encoded protein is CASSRLAGVTGELFF.